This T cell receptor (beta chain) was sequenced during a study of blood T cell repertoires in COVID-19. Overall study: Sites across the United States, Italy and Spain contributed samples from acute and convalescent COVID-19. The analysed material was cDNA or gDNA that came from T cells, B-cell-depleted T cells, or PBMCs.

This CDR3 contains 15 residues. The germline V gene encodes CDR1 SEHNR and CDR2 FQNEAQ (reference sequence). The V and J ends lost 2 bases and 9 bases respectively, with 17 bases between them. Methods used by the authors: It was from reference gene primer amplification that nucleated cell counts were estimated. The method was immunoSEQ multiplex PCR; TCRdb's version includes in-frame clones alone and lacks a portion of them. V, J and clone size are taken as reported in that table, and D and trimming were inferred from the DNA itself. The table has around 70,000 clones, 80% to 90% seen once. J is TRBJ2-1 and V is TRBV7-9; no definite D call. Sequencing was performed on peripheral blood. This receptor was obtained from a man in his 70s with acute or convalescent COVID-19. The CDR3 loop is CASSLLAAKMSEQFF. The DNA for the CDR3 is TGTGCCAGCAGCTTATTAGCAGCCAAAATGAGTGAGCAGTTCTTC.